Listed below are T cell receptor beta chains from one sample, sequenced in a study of blood T cell repertoires in COVID-19. The method was immunoSEQ multiplex PCR; TCRdb's version includes in-frame clones alone and lacks a portion of them. The sample yields about 150,000 clones, 70% to 85% seen once. The source material was peripheral blood. All receptors derive from a woman aged 55-70 years with acute or convalescent COVID-19. The CDR3 runs from the conserved cysteine through the conserved F or W. The D gene is left open where the match is weak. Only some rows state a clone size, as once, few, many or a class for expanded clones.

size,V,D,J,length,DNA,CDR3
.,TRBV5-1,TRBD1,TRBJ1-2,13,TGCGCCAGCGGGGACAGAGGCTCTTATGGCTACACCTTC,CASGDRGSYGYTF
.,TRBV6-4,.,TRBJ1-5,13,TGTGCCAGCAGTGCCCACATCAATCAGCCCCAGCATTTT,CASSAHINQPQHF
.,TRBV2,TRBD1,TRBJ1-6,15,TGTGCCAGCAGTGAACTTGGACAGGTCAATTCACCCCTCCACTTT,CASSELGQVNSPLHF
.,TRBV7-9,TRBD1,TRBJ1-1,14,TGTGCCAGCAGCTTGGGACAGGGGAACACTGAAGCTTTCTTT,CASSLGQGNTEAFF
.,TRBV18,.,TRBJ1-5,17,TGTGCCAGCTCACCGACTACCCCTGACGGGGGGAATCAGCCCCAGCATTTT,CASSPTTPDGGNQPQHF
.,TRBV5-1,TRBD1,TRBJ2-2,15,TGCGCCAGCAGCTTGACAGGGGAGTACACCGGGGAGCTGTTTTTT,CASSLTGEYTGELFF
.,TRBV5-1,.,TRBJ1-4,16,TGCGCCAGCAGCTTGGGAGGTACAGGGCATAATGAAAAACTGTTTTTT,CASSLGGTGHNEKLFF
.,TRBV7-8,TRBD1,TRBJ1-2,14,TGTGCCAGCAGCTTAGAGGGGGCCATCTATGGCTACACCTTC,CASSLEGAIYGYTF
.,TRBV5-1,.,TRBJ2-3,16,TGCGCCAGCAGCTCGAACCCCTTACTAAGCACAGATACGCAGTATTTT,CASSSNPLLSTDTQYF
once,TRBV7-8,.,TRBJ1-6,16,TGTGCCAGCAGCCTGCTCGGACAGACGGGTAATTCACCCCTCCACTTT,CASSLLGQTGNSPLHF
.,TRBV10-3,TRBD1,TRBJ2-7,14,TGTGCCATCATGCGGGGACAGGGTAAAGGCGAGCAGTACTTC,CAIMRGQGKGEQYF
.,TRBV7-9,.,TRBJ1-2,14,TGTGCCAGCAGCTCATCTACAGGGAGCCATGGCTACACCTTC,CASSSSTGSHGYTF
.,TRBV12-3/TRBV12-4,TRBD2,TRBJ2-3,13,TGTGCCAGCTGTAGCGGGGTCACAGATACGCAGTATTTT,CASCSGVTDTQYF
.,TRBV3-1/TRBV3-2,TRBD1,TRBJ1-3,16,TGTGCCAGCAGCCAAACCAGGGGGAACCCTGGAAACACCATATATTTT,CASSQTRGNPGNTIYF
.,TRBV2,TRBD2,TRBJ2-1,15,TGTGCCAGCAGTGAGTTAGCGGGGGGAAGCGATGAGCAGTTCTTC,CASSELAGGSDEQFF
once,TRBV7-7,.,TRBJ2-5,13,TGTGCTAGCAGCTTAGGACAGCAAGAGACCCAGTACTTC,CASSLGQQETQYF
.,TRBV6-5,.,TRBJ1-4,13,TGTGCCAGCAGTTACAGTAACCCGGGGGAACTGTTTTTT,CASSYSNPGELFF
.,TRBV5-1,TRBD2,TRBJ2-1,16,TGCGCCAGCAGCTTGGGCAACGGGGGGGTCTACAATGAGCAGTTCTTC,CASSLGNGGVYNEQFF
.,TRBV27,.,TRBJ1-5,16,TGTGCCAGCAGTTTAATAGGGCAGGGTGGTTTCCAGCCCCAGCATTTT,CASSLIGQGGFQPQHF
.,TRBV4-1,.,TRBJ1-4,14,TGCGCCAGCAGCCAAGATCTGACAGCTGAAAAACTGTTTTTT,CASSQDLTAEKLFF
.,TRBV19,TRBD2,TRBJ2-1,18,TGTGCCAGTAGTACGGGACTAGCGGGGGGATACGATCACAATGAGCAGTTCTTC,CASSTGLAGGYDHNEQFF
.,TRBV6-1,TRBD2,TRBJ2-3,15,TGTGCCAGCAGTGATAGGCCTAGCGGGGAAAATACGCAGTATTTT,CASSDRPSGENTQYF